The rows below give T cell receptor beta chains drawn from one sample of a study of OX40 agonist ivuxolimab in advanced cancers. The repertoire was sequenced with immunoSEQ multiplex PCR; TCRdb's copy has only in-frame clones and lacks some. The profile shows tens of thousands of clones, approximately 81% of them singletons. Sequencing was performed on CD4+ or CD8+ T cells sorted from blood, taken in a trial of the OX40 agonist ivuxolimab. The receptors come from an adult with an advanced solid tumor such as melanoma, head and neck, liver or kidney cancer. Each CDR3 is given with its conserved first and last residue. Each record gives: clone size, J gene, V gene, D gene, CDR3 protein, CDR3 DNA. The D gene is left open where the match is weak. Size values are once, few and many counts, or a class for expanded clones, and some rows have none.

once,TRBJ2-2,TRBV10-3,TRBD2,CAISEIAGEGELFF,TGTGCCATCAGTGAAATAGCGGGAGAGGGGGAGCTGTTTTTT
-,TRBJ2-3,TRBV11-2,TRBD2,CASSFILAGTDTQYF,TGTGCCAGCAGTTTTATCCTAGCGGGCACAGATACGCAGTATTTT
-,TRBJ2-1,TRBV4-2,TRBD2,CASRASGMYNEQFF,TGTGCCAGCAGGGCTAGCGGGATGTACAATGAGCAGTTCTTC
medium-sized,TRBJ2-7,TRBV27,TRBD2,CASTLTPGLTYEQYF,TGTGCCAGCACCTTGACGCCGGGACTAACCTACGAGCAGTACTTC
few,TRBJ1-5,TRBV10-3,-,CAISDPNSGYSNQPQHF,TGTGCCATCAGTGACCCTAACTCGGGATATAGCAATCAGCCCCAGCATTTT
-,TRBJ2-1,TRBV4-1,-,CASSQDLSGLRTNEQFF,TGCGCCAGCAGCCAAGATCTCAGCGGCTTGAGGACGAATGAGCAGTTCTTC
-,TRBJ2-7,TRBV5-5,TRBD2,CASSLGRENDEQYF,TGTGCCAGCAGCTTGGGGCGGGAGAACGACGAGCAGTACTTC
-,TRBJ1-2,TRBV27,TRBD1,CASSTQGGANGYTF,TGTGCCAGCAGCACACAAGGGGGCGCGAATGGCTACACCTTC
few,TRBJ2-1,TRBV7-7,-,CASSRSPEGHEQFF,TGTGCCAGCAGCCGGTCCCCAGAGGGGCATGAGCAGTTCTTC
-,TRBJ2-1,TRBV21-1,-,CASSKGWTGSHNEQFF,TGTGCCAGCAGCAAAGGGTGGACAGGGTCCCACAATGAGCAGTTCTTC
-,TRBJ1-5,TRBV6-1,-,CASSDPTGANQPQHF,TGTGCCAGCAGTGATCCGACAGGAGCAAATCAGCCCCAGCATTTT
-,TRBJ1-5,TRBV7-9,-,CASSLGGAQPQHF,TGTGCCAGCAGCTTAGGGGGGGCGCAGCCCCAGCATTTT
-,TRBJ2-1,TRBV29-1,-,CSVVWAQGLYNEQFF,TGCAGCGTTGTGTGGGCGCAGGGACTCTACAATGAGCAGTTCTTC
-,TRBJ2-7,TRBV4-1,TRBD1,CASSPGQGTYEQYF,TGCGCCAGCAGCCCGGGACAGGGTACCTACGAGCAGTACTTC
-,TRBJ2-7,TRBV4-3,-,CASSQATGSYEQYF,TGCGCCAGCAGCCAGGCAACTGGGTCCTACGAGCAGTACTTC
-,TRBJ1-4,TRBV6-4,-,CASSEGAVNEKLFF,TGTGCCAGCAGTGAGGGGGCAGTTAATGAAAAACTGTTTTTT
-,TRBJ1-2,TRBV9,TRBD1,CASSATGTDYGYTF,TGTGCCAGCAGCGCGACAGGGACTGATTATGGCTACACCTTC
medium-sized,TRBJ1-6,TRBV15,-,CATSRDQTNSPLHF,TGTGCCACCAGCAGAGATCAGACGAATTCACCCCTCCACTTT
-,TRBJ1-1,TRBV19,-,CASSIDSQNTEAFF,TGTGCCAGTAGTATAGACAGTCAGAACACTGAAGCTTTCTTT
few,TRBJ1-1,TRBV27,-,CASSLKYMNTEAFF,TGTGCCAGCAGTTTAAAATACATGAACACTGAAGCTTTCTTT
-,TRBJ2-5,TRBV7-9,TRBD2,CASSPTSGGEETQYF,TGTGCCAGCAGCCCGACTAGCGGGGGTGAAGAGACCCAGTACTTC
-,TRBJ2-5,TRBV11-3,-,CASSSRGGETQYF,TGTGCCAGCAGCTCCAGGGGAGGGGAGACCCAGTACTTC
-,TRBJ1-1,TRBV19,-,CASSIHTEAFF,TGTGCCAGTAGTATCCACACTGAAGCTTTCTTT
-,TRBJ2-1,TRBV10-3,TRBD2,CAISIEGGGADEQFF,TGTGCCATCAGCATCGAGGGCGGGGGGGCCGATGAGCAGTTCTTC
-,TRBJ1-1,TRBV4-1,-,CASSTGPLSTEAFF,TGCGCCAGCAGCACCGGCCCCCTCTCCACTGAAGCTTTCTTT
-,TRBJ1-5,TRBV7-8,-,CASSLYLERNQPQHF,TGTGCCAGCAGCTTGTATTTAGAAAGGAATCAGCCCCAGCATTTT
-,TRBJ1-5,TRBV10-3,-,CASGGEQPQHF,TGTGCCTCAGGAGGGGAACAGCCCCAGCATTTT
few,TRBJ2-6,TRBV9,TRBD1,CASSANPGQGTGANVLTF,TGTGCCAGCAGCGCTAACCCGGGACAGGGGACTGGGGCCAACGTCCTGACTTTC